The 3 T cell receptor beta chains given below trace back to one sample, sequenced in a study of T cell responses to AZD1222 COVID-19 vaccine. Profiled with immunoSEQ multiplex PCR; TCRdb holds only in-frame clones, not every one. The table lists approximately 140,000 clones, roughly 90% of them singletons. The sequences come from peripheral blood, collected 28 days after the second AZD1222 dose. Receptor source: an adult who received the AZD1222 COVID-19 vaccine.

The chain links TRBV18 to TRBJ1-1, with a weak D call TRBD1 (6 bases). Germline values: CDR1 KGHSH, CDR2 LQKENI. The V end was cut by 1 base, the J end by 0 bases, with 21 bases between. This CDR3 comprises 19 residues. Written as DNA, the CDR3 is TGTGCCAGCTCACCACTATCCTCGACAGGACAGACCATGAACACTGAAGCTTTCTTT. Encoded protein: CASSPLSSTGQTMNTEAFF. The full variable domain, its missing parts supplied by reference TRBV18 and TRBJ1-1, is NAGVMQNPRHLVRRRGQEARLRCSPMKGHSHVYWYRQLPEEGLKFMVYLQKENIIDESGMPKERFSAEFPKEGPSILRIQQVVRGDSAAYFCASSPLSSTGQTMNTEAFFGQGTRLTVV.

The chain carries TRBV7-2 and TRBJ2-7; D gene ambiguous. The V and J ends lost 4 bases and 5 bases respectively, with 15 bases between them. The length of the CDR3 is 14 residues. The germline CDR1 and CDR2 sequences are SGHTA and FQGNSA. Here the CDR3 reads CASSSGRFLNEQYF. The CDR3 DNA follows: TGTGCCAGCAGCTCCGGACGGTTCCTAAACGAGCAGTACTTC.

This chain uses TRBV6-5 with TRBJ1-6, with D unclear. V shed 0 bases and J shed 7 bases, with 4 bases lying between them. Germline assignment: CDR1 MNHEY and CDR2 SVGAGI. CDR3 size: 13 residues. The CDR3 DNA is TGTGCCAGCAGTTACTCTCGAAATTCACCCCTCCACTTT. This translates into CASSYSRNSPLHF.